This TCR beta chain was identified in a study of identical twins. A note on this clonotype: The antigen is unknown. The germline gene is not matched at one end of the junction; a read error may be the cause.

Study results and caveats: Findings depended on cross-sectional statistics rather than tracking the same donors. Excess low generation probability was seen in twin-shared out-of-frame alpha sequences. Twin pairs had excess sharing that was weaker in beta out-of-frame sequences. Possibly, invariant MAIT and iNKT cells partly confounded zero-insertion analyses.

This CDR3 is 13 amino acids long. Per germline, CDR1 DFQATT and CDR2 SNEGSKA (reference sequence). TCRdb re-analysed the 5' RACE reads in MiXCR, keeping a single row per CDR3 protein. Of around 1.7 million distinct CDR3 sequences detected, roughly a third appear once; the ten largest clones hold about 0.27%. The clonotype originates from a newborn girl in good health. Sequencing was carried out using cord blood. This sequence joins TRBV20-1 and TRBJ2-7, with 8 bases that match TRBD1. Here the CDR3 DNA reads TGCAGTGCTCAGGGGGCGACGTACAATGAGCAGTGCTTC. It is translated as CSAQGATYNEQCF.